This T cell receptor beta chain was obtained from a study of OX40 agonist ivuxolimab in advanced cancers. About the study: Eligibility rules accepted prior anti-PD-1, anti-PD-L1 or anti-CTLA-4 therapy, and 40% had some. Partial response was recorded in three patients: one hepatocellular carcinoma and two cutaneous melanoma cases. Overall study results and limits: At 0.1-3.0 mg/kg, partial responders had clonal expansion among the lowest observed. The authors did not determine the antigen specificity of the expanded peripheral T cells.

Produced via immunoSEQ multiplex PCR; TCRdb's table is partial and in-frame only. The table records more than 70,000 clones, 80% to 90% of them present only once. Comments on this clone: Antigen: not known.

The germline V gene has CDR1 MDHEN and CDR2 SYDVKM. Between the trimmed V and J ends, which lost 5 bases and 6 bases, there was a span of 20 bases. The CDR3 is 15 amino acids. Source: CD4+ or CD8+ T cells sorted from blood, taken in a trial of the OX40 agonist ivuxolimab. V usage is TRBV28 and J usage is TRBJ2-7; no firm D call. This sequence was found in an adult with an advanced solid tumor such as melanoma, head and neck, liver or kidney cancer. CDR3 protein: CASSPHGRGPSEQYF. CDR3 coding DNA: TGTGCCAGCAGTCCCCATGGGCGCGGCCCCTCCGAGCAGTACTTC.